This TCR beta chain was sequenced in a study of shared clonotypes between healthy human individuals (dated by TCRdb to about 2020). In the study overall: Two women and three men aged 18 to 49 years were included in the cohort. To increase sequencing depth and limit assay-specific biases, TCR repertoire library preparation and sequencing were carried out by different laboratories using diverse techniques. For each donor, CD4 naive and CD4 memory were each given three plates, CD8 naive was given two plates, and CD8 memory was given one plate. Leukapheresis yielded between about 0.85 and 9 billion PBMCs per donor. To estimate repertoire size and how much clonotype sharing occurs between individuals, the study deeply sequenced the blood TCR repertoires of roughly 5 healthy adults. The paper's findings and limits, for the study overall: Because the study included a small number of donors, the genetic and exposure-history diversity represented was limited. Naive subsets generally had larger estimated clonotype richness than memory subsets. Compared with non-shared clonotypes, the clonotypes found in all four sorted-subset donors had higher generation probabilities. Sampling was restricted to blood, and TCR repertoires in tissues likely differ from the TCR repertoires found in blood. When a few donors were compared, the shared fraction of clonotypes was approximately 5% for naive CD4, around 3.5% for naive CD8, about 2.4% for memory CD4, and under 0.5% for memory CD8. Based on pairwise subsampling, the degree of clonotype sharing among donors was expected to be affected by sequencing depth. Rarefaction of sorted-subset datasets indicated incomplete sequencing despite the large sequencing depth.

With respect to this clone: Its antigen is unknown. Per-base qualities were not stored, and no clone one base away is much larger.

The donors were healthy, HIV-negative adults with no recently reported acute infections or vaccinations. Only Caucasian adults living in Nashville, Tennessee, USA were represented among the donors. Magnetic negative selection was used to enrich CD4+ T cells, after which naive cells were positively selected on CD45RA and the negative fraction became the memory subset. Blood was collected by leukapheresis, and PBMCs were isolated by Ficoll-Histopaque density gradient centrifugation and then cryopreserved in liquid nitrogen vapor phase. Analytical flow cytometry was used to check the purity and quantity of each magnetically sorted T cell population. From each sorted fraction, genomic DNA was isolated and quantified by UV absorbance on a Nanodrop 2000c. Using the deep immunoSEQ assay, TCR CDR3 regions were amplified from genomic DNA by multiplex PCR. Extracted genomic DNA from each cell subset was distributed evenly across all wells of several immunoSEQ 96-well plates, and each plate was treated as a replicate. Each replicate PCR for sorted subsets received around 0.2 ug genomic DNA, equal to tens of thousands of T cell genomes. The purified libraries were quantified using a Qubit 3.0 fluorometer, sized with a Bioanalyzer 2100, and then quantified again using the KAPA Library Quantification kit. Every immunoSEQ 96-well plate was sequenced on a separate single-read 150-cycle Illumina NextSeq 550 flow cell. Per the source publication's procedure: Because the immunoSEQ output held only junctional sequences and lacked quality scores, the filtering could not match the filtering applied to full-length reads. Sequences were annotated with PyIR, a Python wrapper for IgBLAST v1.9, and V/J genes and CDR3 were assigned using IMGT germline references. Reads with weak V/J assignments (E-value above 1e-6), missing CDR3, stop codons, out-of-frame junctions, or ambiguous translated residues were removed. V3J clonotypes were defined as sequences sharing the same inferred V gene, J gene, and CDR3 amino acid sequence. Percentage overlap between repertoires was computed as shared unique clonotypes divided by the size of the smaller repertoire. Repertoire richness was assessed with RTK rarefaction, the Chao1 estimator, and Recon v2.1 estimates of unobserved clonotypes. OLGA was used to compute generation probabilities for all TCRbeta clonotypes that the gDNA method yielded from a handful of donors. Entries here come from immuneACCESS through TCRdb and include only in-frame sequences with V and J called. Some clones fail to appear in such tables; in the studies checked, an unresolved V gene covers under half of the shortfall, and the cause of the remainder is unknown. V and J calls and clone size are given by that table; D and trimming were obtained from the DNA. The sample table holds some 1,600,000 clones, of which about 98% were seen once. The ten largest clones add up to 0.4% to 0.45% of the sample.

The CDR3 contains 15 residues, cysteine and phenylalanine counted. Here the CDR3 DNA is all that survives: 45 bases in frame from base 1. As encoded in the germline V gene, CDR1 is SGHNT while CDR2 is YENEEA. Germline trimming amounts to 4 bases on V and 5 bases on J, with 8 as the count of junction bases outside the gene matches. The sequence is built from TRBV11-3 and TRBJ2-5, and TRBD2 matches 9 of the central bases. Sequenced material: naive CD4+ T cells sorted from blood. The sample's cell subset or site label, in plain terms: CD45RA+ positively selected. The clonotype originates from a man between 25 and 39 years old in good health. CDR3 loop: CASSSVSGSGETQYF. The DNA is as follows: TGTGCCAGCAGCTCAGTTAGCGGGAGTGGGGAGACCCAGTACTTC. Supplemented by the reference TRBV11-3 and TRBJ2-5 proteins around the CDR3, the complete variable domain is EAGVVQSPRYKIIEKKQPVAFWCNPISGHNTLYWYLQNLGQGPELLIRYENEEAVDDSQLPKDRFSAERLKGVDSTLKIQPAELGDSAVYLCASSSVSGSGETQYFGPGTRLLVL.